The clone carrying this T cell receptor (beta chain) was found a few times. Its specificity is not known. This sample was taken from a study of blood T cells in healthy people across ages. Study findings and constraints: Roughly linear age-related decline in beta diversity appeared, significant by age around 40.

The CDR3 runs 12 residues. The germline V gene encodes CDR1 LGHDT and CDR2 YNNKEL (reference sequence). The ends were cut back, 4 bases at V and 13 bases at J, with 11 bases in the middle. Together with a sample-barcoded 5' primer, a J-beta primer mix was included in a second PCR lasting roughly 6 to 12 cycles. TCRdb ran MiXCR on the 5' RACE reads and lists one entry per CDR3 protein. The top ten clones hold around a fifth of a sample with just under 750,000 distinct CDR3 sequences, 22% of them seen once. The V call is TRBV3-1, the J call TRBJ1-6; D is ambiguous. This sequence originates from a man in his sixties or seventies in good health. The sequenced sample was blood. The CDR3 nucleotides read TGTGCCAGCAGCCCTTCAATTGGGCCCCTCCACTTT. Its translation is CASSPSIGPLHF.